Included here is one T cell receptor beta chain sequence, with context. The antigen remains undetermined. This sample was included in a study of cytomegalovirus exposure and HLA in healthy donors. Overall study findings and caveats: The authors listed 150 or so TCR beta chains as cytomegalovirus-associated. A few CMV-associated chains were confirmed in vitro to be specific for CMV antigens. Clusters of TCRs from the first cohort tended to co-occur in the roughly 120 validation repertoires (as a later analysis found). For most TCR sequences rarity was the rule, although some public TCRs occurred in many donors.

Trimming cost V 4 bases and J 5 bases; bases outside gene matches: 9. This CDR3 has 16 amino acids. Germline V gene lookup returns CDR1 LGHNA and CDR2 YSLEER. This table comes from immunoSEQ multiplex PCR, and its TCRdb copy is limited to in-frame clones, with some not included. This sample has approximately 170,000 clones; 70% to 90% occur once, and the top ten carry 2% to 2.5%. The gene calls are TRBV4-3 and TRBJ2-4; TRBD2 matches at 9 bases. Sequenced sample: PBMCs. This receptor was taken from a man under 40 in good health and CMV-seropositive. The CDR3 DNA sequence: TGCGCCAGCAGCCCAGGGGGTTTAGCGGGGGAAAACATTCAGTACTTC. Translated, it gives CASSPGGLAGENIQYF.